A single sample gave rise to the 9 T cell receptor beta chains below, sequenced in a study of blood T cell repertoires in COVID-19. Generated by immunoSEQ multiplex PCR, the TCRdb table keeps only in-frame clones and is missing some. The sample holds 280,000 or so clones, 70% to 90% seen once. The sample taken for sequencing was peripheral blood. The receptors shown here come from a man between 18 and 35 years old with active or convalescent COVID-19.

This clone turned up a few times. J is TRBJ1-2 and V is TRBV9; TRBD1 aligns across 7 bases. V lost 3 bases and J lost 4; bases outside the gene matches: 12. Germline CDR1 and CDR2: SGDLS and YYNGEE. CDR3 size: 16 residues. The CDR3 spells CASSATGSQNSYGYTF. The CDR3 region has the DNA TGTGCCAGCAGCGCGACAGGGAGTCAGAATAGCTATGGCTACACCTTC. Looking up the rest from reference TRBV9 and TRBJ1-2 gives the full variable domain: DSGVTQTPKHLITATGQRVTLRCSPRSGDLSVYWYQQSLDQGLQFLIQYYNGEERAKGNILERFSAQQFPDLHSELNLSSLELGDSALYFCASSATGSQNSYGYTFGSGTRLTVV.

The V and J genes are TRBV24-1 and TRBJ1-6; no firm D call. V lost 4 bases and J 4 bases, leaving 10 bases between the germline ends. Germline CDR1 KGHDR, CDR2 SFDVKD. The CDR3 spans 15 residues. The CDR3: CATSERVEYNSPLHF. The CDR3 region has the DNA TGTGCCACCAGTGAGAGGGTAGAGTATAATTCACCCCTCCACTTT.

The chain links TRBV11-2 to TRBJ2-7; maybe TRBD1 (6 bases). CDR3 length: 16 amino acids. V shed 5 bases and J shed 0 bases, with 17 bases lying between them. CDR1 and CDR2 from the germline V gene are SGHAT and FQNNGV. The CDR3 reads CASSLWTASYSYEQYF. The CDR3 coding sequence is TGTGCCAGCAGCCTGTGGACAGCATCCTACTCCTACGAGCAGTACTTC.

The chain joins TRBV29-1 to TRBJ1-1, with D perhaps TRBD1 (5 bases). Germline V lookup: CDR1 SQVTM, CDR2 ANQGSEA. V was trimmed by 5 bases and J by 4 bases, leaving 14 bases between them. This CDR3 contains 13 residues. DNA for the CDR3: TGCAGCGTTTCGACAGCGACGGGCACTGAAGCTTTCTTT. Translated: CSVSTATGTEAFF.

The chain carries TRBV27 and TRBJ1-1, with D hard to call. There are 14 residues in the CDR3. The germline V and J ends were trimmed by 7 bases and 6 bases, with 18 bases remaining between them. The germline gives CDR1 MNHEY, CDR2 SMNVEV (reference sequence). The chain's CDR3 is CASKVLESGAEAFF. DNA of the CDR3: TGTGCCAGCAAGGTTTTAGAAAGCGGCGCTGAAGCTTTCTTT.

The chain employs TRBV25-1 and TRBJ2-1; D not certain. The CDR3 consists of 12 residues. CDR1 and CDR2 (germline): MGHDK, SYGVNS. V lost 7 bases and J 8 bases, leaving 12 bases between the germline ends. CDR3 DNA: TGTGCCAGCACCTCAAGTAGCTATGAGCAGTTCTTC. It translates to CASTSSSYEQFF.

The V gene is TRBV6-2 or TRBV6-3, the J gene TRBJ2-1; TRBD2 agrees at 9 bases. CDR1 and CDR2 (germline): MNHEY, SVGEGT. This CDR3 spans 13 amino acids. Trimming removed 5 bases from V and 8 bases from J; junction bases left unmatched: 4. The CDR3 DNA reads TGTGCCAGCAGTGGGGCTAGCGGGGATGAGCAGTTCTTC. As protein: CASSGASGDEQFF.

The gene calls are TRBV6-5 and TRBJ2-7, with D possibly being TRBD2 (7 bases). Trimming took off 2 bases at V and 4 bases at J, with 12 bases between the two ends. The CDR3 totals 14 residues. Germline loops: CDR1 MNHEY, CDR2 SVGAGI. The CDR3 is CASSYRGRVYEQYF. The CDR3 DNA reads TGTGCCAGCAGTTACAGGGGGAGGGTTTACGAGCAGTACTTC.

V gene TRBV6-6 combines with J gene TRBJ2-3; 7 nucleotides match TRBD1. Trimming cost V 4 bases and J 0 bases; bases outside gene matches: 4. The CDR3 has 15 amino acids. Germline V lookup: CDR1 MNHNY, CDR2 SVGAGI (reference sequence). DNA for the CDR3: TGTGCCAGCAGTTCCGACAGGGCAAGCACAGATACGCAGTATTTT. Its protein product is CASSSDRASTDTQYF.